The 27 T cell receptor beta chains in this list originate from one sample, sequenced in a study of blood T cells in healthy people across ages. Using a J-beta primer mix together with a sample-barcoded 5' primer, a second PCR was run for roughly 6 to 11 cycles. TCRdb re-called the 5' RACE reads with MiXCR, one entry per CDR3 protein. The data show roughly 1 million distinct CDR3 sequences, around 27% seen once. This sample was shared with a second study, whose subject was T cells of mothers and their children.

The sequenced material came from blood. The receptors were sampled from a girl between 2 and 10 years old in good health.

This clonotype has just a few counts. The CDR3 DNA follows: TGCAGTGCTAGAGATTTAGGGGAGCAGTTCTTC. Amino acid sequence: CSARDLGEQFF. V usage is TRBV20-1 and J usage is TRBJ2-1; D unclear. The CDR3 covers 11 residues. V dropped 0 bases and J dropped 10 bases, with 7 bases sitting between them. Germline loops: CDR1 DFQATT, CDR2 SNEGSKA (reference sequence).

This chain links TRBV11-1 with TRBJ2-3; the D is unclear. CDR1 is SGHAT, CDR2 FQDESV, per germline (reference sequence). This CDR3 region has 14 residues. V dropped 5 bases and J dropped 2 bases, with 11 bases sitting between them. CDR3 sequence: CASSLRHHTDTQYF. The CDR3 DNA reads as TGTGCCAGCAGCCTGCGACACCACACAGATACGCAGTATTTT.

In this sample, this clonotype turned up a few times. The chain combines TRBV3-1 with TRBJ2-5, with D possibly matching TRBD2 (6 bases). The J call may be faulty, since TRBJ2-7 better matches the DNA end. The CDR3 spans 16 residues. Per the germline V gene, CDR1 is LGHDT and CDR2 is YNNKEL (reference sequence). The CDR3 is CASSQDPSGVRYEQYF. The DNA of the CDR3 is TGTGCCAGCAGCCAAGACCCTTCGGGGGTACGCTACGAGCAGTACTTC.

Turning to this clonotype: The CDR3 ends on some other residue instead of the conserved phenylalanine or tryptophan, so this is likely a read error. The chain employs TRBV2 and TRBJ2-5; D not certain. CDR1 and CDR2 from the germline V gene are SNHLY and FYNNEI. Trimming pared 1 base from V and 2 bases from J, leaving 14 bases between. This CDR3 is built from 16 residues. This CDR3 is CASSEGQEYIQETQYL. CDR3 nucleotides: TGTGCCAGCAGTGAAGGCCAGGAGTACATACAAGAGACCCAGTACCTC.

The chain uses TRBV7-2 and TRBJ2-1, with a possible D match to TRBD2 (6 bases). CDR1 and CDR2 (germline): SGHTA, FQGNSA. This CDR3 contains 16 residues. Trimming took off 3 bases at V and 2 bases at J, with 14 bases between the two ends. This CDR3 is CASSFLGLAAYNEQFF. The CDR3, as DNA: TGTGCCAGCAGCTTCCTAGGATTAGCGGCCTACAATGAGCAGTTCTTC.

This CDR3 reads CASRPGPAPSEQFF. The CDR3 DNA reads as TGTGCCAGCAGACCGGGCCCCGCTCCGAGTGAGCAGTTCTTC. The chain recombines TRBV6-2 or TRBV6-3 with TRBJ2-1, with D unresolved. V shed 6 bases and J shed 9 bases, with 18 bases lying between them. The germline V gene encodes CDR1 MNHEY and CDR2 SVGEGT. The CDR3 spans 14 residues.

This clonotype was seen a handful of times. CDR3 sequence (DNA): TGTGCCAGCAGTCCTGGGACTAGCGGGAGTGAGACCCAGTACTTC. Its translation is CASSPGTSGSETQYF. This sequence joins TRBV12-3 or TRBV12-4 and TRBJ2-5; 14 positions agree with TRBD2. V lost 5 bases, J lost 5 bases, and 4 bases stayed unmatched. The CDR3 consists of 15 residues.

V gene TRBV4-1 combines with J gene TRBJ2-7; 14 bases are shared with TRBD2. From germline, CDR1 is MGHRA and CDR2 YSYEKL. J was trimmed by 2 bases and V by 4 bases; bases with no gene match: 10. The CDR3 is 18 residues long. CDR3 in amino acids: CASSPGTSGRGSPYEQYF. The CDR3 coding sequence is TGCGCCAGCAGCCCCGGGACTAGCGGGAGAGGATCCCCCTACGAGCAGTACTTC.

Only a few counts were recorded for this clonotype. The chain has TRBV2 and TRBJ1-1; the D is unclear. CDR3 length: 16 residues. The germline V gene encodes CDR1 SNHLY and CDR2 FYNNEI. V lost 8 bases and J 2 bases, leaving 21 bases between the germline ends. In DNA form, the CDR3 reads TGTGCCAGCCCTATATTATGGAGAGGAGTAAACACTGAAGCTTTCTTT. The encoded protein is CASPILWRGVNTEAFF.

About this clonotype: The CDR3 end shows no conserved phenylalanine or tryptophan, and so a read error is likely. The chain employs TRBV6-2 or TRBV6-3 and TRBJ2-4, with D unclear. The V end lost 6 bases, the J end lost 3 bases, and 12 bases lay between the germline ends. Germline V gene data show CDR1 as MNHEY and CDR2 as SVGEGT. The CDR3 is made up of 14 amino acids. In nucleotides, the CDR3 is TGTGCCAGCAGGCCGACGGCCAACAAAAACATTCAGTACCTC. It is translated as CASRPTANKNIQYL.

This clonotype has a handful of counts. The rearrangement joins TRBV20-1 to TRBJ2-5; D is possibly TRBD1 (6 bases). The CDR3 length is 12 residues. Germline V lookup: CDR1 DFQATT, CDR2 SNEGSKA (reference sequence). Trimming took 5 bases from V and 2 from J, leaving 9 bases between them. CDR3 loop: CSAWTEQETQYF. The DNA of the CDR3 is TGCAGTGCTTGGACAGAACAAGAGACCCAGTACTTC.

This rearrangement joins TRBV7-8 to TRBJ2-3; possibly TRBD1 or TRBD2 for D (5 bases each). This CDR3 is 15 amino acids long. Germline assignment: CDR1 SGHVS and CDR2 FQNEAQ. Trimming took 3 bases from V and 0 from J, leaving 10 bases between them. The CDR3 DNA reads as TGTGCCAGCAGCTTGGGGGAGTTTAGCACAGATACGCAGTATTTT. Translation: CASSLGEFSTDTQYF.

This clonotype has a handful of counts. V usage is TRBV11-2 and J usage is TRBJ1-1; 9 nucleotides line up with TRBD1. Trimming removed 2 bases from V and 4 bases from J; junction bases left unmatched: 14. Germline CDR1 reads SGHAT; CDR2 reads FQNNGV. There are 18 residues in the CDR3. CDR3 protein: CASSLLPGQGGVGTEAFF. The CDR3 coding sequence is TGTGCCAGCAGCTTACTCCCGGGACAGGGAGGGGTTGGCACTGAAGCTTTCTTT.

The chain couples TRBV7-2 to TRBJ2-5, with 8 bases aligning to TRBD1. Losses at the gene ends were 2 bases for V and 5 bases for J; bases not matched to a gene: 7. Germline V CDR1 and CDR2: SGHTA, FQGNSA. The CDR3 runs 15 residues. DNA of the CDR3: TGTGCCAGCAGCTTACCGAGCAGGGGGCATGAGACCCAGTACTTC. Protein sequence: CASSLPSRGHETQYF.

V is TRBV24-1 and J is TRBJ2-1; the D call may be TRBD1 or TRBD2 (7 bases each). CDR1 and CDR2 from the germline V gene are KGHDR and SFDVKD. CDR3 length: 15 residues. V gave up 5 bases and J gave up 7 bases, with 17 bases separating them. CDR3 in amino acids: CATSVAGGAQNEQFF. The CDR3 DNA is TGTGCCACCAGTGTTGCAGGGGGGGCGCAAAATGAGCAGTTCTTC.

V is TRBV28 and J is TRBJ1-4; tentative D call: TRBD1 (6 bases). The germline gives CDR1 MDHEN, CDR2 SYDVKM. The CDR3 loop spans 14 amino acids. Between the trimmed V and J ends, which lost 5 bases and 7 bases, there was a span of 14 bases. The CDR3 protein is CASSNRAIGEKLFF. CDR3 DNA sequence: TGTGCCAGCAGTAACAGGGCAATCGGTGAAAAACTGTTTTTT.

Here the CDR3 reads CASTQSERTGATDTQYF. DNA of the CDR3: TGTGCCAGCACCCAGTCGGAGAGGACAGGGGCTACAGATACGCAGTATTTT. The chain combines TRBV28 with TRBJ2-3; the match to TRBD1 covers 9 bases. The V gene's germline CDR1 is MDHEN and CDR2 SYDVKM. The V and J ends lost 7 bases and 3 bases, in that order; junction bases with no gene match: 14. This CDR3 is built from 17 residues.

In this sample, this clonotype turned up many times. The chain joins TRBV18 to TRBJ2-5; D may be TRBD2 (6 bases). The CDR3 runs 13 residues. V was trimmed by 3 bases and J by 2 bases, leaving 7 bases between them. The germline CDR1 and CDR2 sequences are KGHSH and LQKENI. CDR3 in amino acids: CASSPEGQETQYF. The CDR3 DNA is TGTGCCAGCTCACCGGAGGGGCAAGAGACCCAGTACTTC.

CDR3 protein: CASSQETGIQETQYF. Written as DNA, the CDR3 is TGCGCCAGCAGCCAGGAGACAGGGATCCAAGAGACCCAGTACTTC. The J gene is TRBJ2-5, the V gene TRBV4-3; TRBD1 matches at 7 bases. Losses at the gene ends were 3 bases for V and 1 base for J; bases not matched to a gene: 5. This CDR3 contains 15 residues. Germline lookup yields CDR1 LGHNA and CDR2 YSLEER.

This clonotype was seen just once. The chain joins TRBV12-3 or TRBV12-4 to TRBJ1-5, with D possibly TRBD1 on 6 matching bases. Deletions cut 3 bases from V and 4 bases from J, with 16 bases between. CDR3 length: 16 amino acids. CDR3 in DNA: TGTGCCAGCAGTTTCCTACAGGGAATAGGAAATCAGCCCCAGCATTTT. This encodes CASSFLQGIGNQPQHF.

This CDR3 reads CSVEKDRNNEQFF. CDR3 bases: TGCAGCGTCGAGAAGGACAGAAACAATGAGCAGTTCTTC. The chain joins TRBV29-1 to TRBJ2-1; TRBD1 is a possible D gene (6 bases). Trimming left V 6 bases short and J 5 bases short, with 14 bases between. There are 13 residues in the CDR3. Per germline, CDR1 SQVTM and CDR2 ANQGSEA.

This chain joins TRBV4-1 and TRBJ1-1; D possibly corresponds to TRBD1 (5 bases). Trimming stripped 1 base from V and 2 bases from J, with 11 bases between. In germline, CDR1 is MGHRA, CDR2 YSYEKL. The CDR3 is 15 amino acids. CDR3 sequence: CASSQVQDPNTEAFF. The DNA for the CDR3 is TGCGCCAGCAGCCAAGTACAGGACCCAAACACTGAAGCTTTCTTT.

On this clonotype: The junction does not match germline at one end; this may be a read error. The genes are TRBV14 and TRBJ2-1, with no clear D. The CDR3 runs 14 residues. The germline V gene has CDR1 SGHDN and CDR2 FVKESK. CDR3 sequence: CAGSQTHLANEQFF. The CDR3, as DNA: TGTGCCGGCAGCCAAACCCATTTGGCGAATGAGCAGTTCTTC.

In its sample, this clonotype was seen a few times. This chain uses TRBV7-9 with TRBJ2-4; D unresolved. Germline V gene data show CDR1 as SEHNR and CDR2 as FQNEAQ (reference sequence). V was trimmed by 0 bases and J by 9 bases, leaving 12 bases between them. CDR3 length: 14 amino acids. The CDR3 DNA follows: TGTGCCAGCAGCTTAGCGGCCTTAGCAAGCATTCAGTACTTC. Its translation: CASSLAALASIQYF.

This clonotype came up a few times. The chain couples TRBV19 to TRBJ2-4; D possibly corresponds to TRBD2 (5 bases). The V and J ends lost 5 bases and 2 bases respectively, with 19 bases between them. The CDR3 sequence is 17 residues long. Germline V gene lookup returns CDR1 LNHDA and CDR2 SQIVND (reference sequence). This chain's CDR3 is CASSQTPLDPTKNIQYF. The CDR3 nucleotides read TGTGCCAGTAGTCAAACCCCACTAGACCCTACCAAAAACATTCAGTACTTC.

The chain links TRBV7-9 to TRBJ2-7; perhaps TRBD2 as D (6 bases). Germline V CDR1 and CDR2: SEHNR, FQNEAQ (reference sequence). Trimming shortened V by 0 bases and J by 1 base, and 10 bases separated the two germline ends. This CDR3 comprises 15 residues. The CDR3 bases are TGTGCCAGCAGCTTAGCTTCTAGCGAGTCCTACGAGCAGTACTTC. Translation gives CASSLASSESYEQYF.

V gene TRBV6-2 or TRBV6-3 combines with J gene TRBJ2-2; TRBD2 agrees at 13 bases. This CDR3 region has 19 residues. V lost 6 bases to trimming and J lost 2 bases; unmatched junction nucleotides: 12. Germline V gene sequence: CDR1 MNHEY, CDR2 SVGEGT. CDR3 DNA: TGTGCCAGCAGCCTTATTTGGACTAGCGGGGGACTAAACACCGGGGAGCTGTTTTTT. Its protein is CASSLIWTSGGLNTGELFF.